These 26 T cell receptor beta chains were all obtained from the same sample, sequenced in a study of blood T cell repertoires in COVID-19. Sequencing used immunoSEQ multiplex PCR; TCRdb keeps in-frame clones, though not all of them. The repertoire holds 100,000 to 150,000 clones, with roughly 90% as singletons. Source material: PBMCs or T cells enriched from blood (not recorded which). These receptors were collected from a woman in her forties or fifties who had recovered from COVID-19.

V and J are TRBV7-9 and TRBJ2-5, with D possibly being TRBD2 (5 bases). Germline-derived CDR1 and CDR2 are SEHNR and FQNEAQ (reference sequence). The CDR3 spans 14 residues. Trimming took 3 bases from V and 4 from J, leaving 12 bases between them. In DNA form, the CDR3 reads TGTGCCAGCAGCTTCTTAGAGGGTTCAGAGACCCAGTACTTC. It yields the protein CASSFLEGSETQYF.

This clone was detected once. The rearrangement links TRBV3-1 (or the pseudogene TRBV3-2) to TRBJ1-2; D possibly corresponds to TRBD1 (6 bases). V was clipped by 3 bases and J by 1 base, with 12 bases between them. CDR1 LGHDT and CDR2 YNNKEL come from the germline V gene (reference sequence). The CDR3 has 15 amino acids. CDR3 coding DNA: TGTGCCAGCAGCCACACAGGGACACTTAACTATGGCTACACCTTC. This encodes CASSHTGTLNYGYTF.

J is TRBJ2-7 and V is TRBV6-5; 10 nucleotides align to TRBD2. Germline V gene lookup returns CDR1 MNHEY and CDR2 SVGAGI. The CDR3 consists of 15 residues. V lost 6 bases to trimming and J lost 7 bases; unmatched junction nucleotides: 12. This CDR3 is CASRGLAGVLSEQYF. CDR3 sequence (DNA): TGTGCCAGCAGGGGGCTAGCGGGGGTCCTTTCAGAGCAGTACTTC.

CDR3 DNA: TGTGCCACCAGCAGAGACGGCAGGGGTGAGACTGAAGCTTTCTTT. Its protein is CATSRDGRGETEAFF. The chain joins TRBV15 to TRBJ1-1; D might be TRBD1 (6 bases). The germline V and J ends were trimmed by 0 bases and 5 bases, with 13 bases remaining between them. Germline CDR1 is LNHNV and CDR2 is YYDKDF (reference sequence). The CDR3 runs to 15 residues.

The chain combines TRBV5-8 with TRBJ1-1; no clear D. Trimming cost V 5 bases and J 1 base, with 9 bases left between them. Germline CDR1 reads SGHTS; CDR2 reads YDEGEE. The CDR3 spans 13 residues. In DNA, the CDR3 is TGTGCCAGCAGACCAAGAGGGAACACTGAAGCTTTCTTT. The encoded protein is CASRPRGNTEAFF.

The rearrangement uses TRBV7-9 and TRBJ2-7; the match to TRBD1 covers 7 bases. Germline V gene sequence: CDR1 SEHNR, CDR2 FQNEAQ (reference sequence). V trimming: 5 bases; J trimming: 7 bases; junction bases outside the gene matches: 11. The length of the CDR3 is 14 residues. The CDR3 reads CASSRYRQGEEQYF. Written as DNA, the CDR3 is TGTGCCAGCAGCAGATATCGACAGGGAGAGGAGCAGTACTTC.

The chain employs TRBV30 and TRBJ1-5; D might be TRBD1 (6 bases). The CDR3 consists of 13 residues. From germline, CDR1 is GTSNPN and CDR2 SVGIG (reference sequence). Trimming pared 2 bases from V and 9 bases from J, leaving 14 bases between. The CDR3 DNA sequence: TGTGCCTGGAGTCCGGACAGCGCCGGGCCCCAGCATTTT. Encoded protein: CAWSPDSAGPQHF. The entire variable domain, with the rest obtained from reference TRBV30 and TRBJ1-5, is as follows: SQTIHQWPATLVQPVGSPLSLECTVEGTSNPNLYWYRQAAGRGLQLLFYSVGIGQISSEVPQNLSASRPQDRQFILSSKKLLLSDSGFYLCAWSPDSAGPQHFGDGTRLSIL.

The CDR3 region has the DNA TGTGCCAGCAGCCGAGACCAGGGCTCTTATGGCTACACCTTC. This sequence encodes CASSRDQGSYGYTF. The chain couples TRBV13 to TRBJ1-2, with D possibly matching TRBD1 (5 bases). Between the trimmed V and J ends, which lost 5 bases and 5 bases, there was a span of 15 bases. Germline V CDR1 and CDR2: PRHDT, FYEKMQ (reference sequence). The CDR3 totals 14 residues. Variable domain in full (rest from reference TRBV13 and TRBJ1-2): AAGVIQSPRHLIKEKRETATLKCYPIPRHDTVYWYQQGPGQDPQFLISFYEKMQSDKGSIPDRFSAQQFSDYHSELNMSSLELGDSALYFCASSRDQGSYGYTFGSGTRLTVV.

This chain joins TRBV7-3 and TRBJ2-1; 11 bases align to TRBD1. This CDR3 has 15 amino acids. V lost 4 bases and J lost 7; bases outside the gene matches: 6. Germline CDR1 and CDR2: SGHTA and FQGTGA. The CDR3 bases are TGTGCCAGCAGCTCGCGGGACAGGGGGAAGAATGAGCAGTTCTTC. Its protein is CASSSRDRGKNEQFF.

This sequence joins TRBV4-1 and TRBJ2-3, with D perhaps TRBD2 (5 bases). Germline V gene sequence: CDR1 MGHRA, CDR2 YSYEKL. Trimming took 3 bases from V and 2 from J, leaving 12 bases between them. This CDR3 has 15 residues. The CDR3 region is CASSQGAYPTDTQYF. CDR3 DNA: TGCGCCAGCAGCCAGGGAGCGTATCCCACAGATACGCAGTATTTT.

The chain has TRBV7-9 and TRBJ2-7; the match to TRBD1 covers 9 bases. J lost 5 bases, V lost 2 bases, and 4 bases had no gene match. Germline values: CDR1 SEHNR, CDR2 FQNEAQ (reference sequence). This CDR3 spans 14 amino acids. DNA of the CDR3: TGTGCCAGCAGCTTAAGGGACAGGGCCCACGAGCAGTACTTC. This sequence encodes CASSLRDRAHEQYF. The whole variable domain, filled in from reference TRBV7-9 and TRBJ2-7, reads DTGVSQNPRHKITKRGQNVTFRCDPISEHNRLYWYRQTLGQGPEFLTYFQNEAQLEKSRLLSDRFSAERPKGSFSTLEIQRTEQGDSAMYLCASSLRDRAHEQYFGPGTRLTVT.

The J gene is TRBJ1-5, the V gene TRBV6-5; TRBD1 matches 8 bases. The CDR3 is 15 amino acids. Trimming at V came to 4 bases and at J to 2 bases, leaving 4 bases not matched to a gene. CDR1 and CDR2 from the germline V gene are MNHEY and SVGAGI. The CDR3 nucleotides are TGTGCCAGCAGTTCGACAGGGGTGGGCAATCAGCCCCAGCATTTT. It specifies CASSSTGVGNQPQHF.

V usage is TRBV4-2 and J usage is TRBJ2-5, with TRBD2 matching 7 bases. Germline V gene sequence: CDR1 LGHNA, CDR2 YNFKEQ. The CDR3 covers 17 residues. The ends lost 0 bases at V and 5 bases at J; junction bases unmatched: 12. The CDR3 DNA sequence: TGTGCCAGCAGCCAAGAAAGGGAGGGTAGCGGGTCGGAGACCCAGTACTTC. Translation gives CASSQEREGSGSETQYF.

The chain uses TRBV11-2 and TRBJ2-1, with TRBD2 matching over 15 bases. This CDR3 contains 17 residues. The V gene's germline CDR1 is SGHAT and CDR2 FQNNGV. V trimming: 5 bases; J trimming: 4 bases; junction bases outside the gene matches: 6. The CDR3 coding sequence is TGTGCCAGCAGCGCCGGACTAGCGGGGGGGTTGTACAATGAGCAGTTCTTC. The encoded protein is CASSAGLAGGLYNEQFF.

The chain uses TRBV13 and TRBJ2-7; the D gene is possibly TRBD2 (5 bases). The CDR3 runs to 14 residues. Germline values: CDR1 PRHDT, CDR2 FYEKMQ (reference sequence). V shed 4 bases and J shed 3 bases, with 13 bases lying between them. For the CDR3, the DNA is TGTGCCAGCAGCTGGACTGGGTCCGTCTACGAGCAGTACTTC. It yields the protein CASSWTGSVYEQYF.

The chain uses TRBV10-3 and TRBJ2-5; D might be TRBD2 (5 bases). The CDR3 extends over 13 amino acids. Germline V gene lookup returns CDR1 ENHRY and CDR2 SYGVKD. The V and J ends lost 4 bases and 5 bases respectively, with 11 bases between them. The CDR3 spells CAISVTSYETQYF. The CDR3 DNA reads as TGTGCCATCAGTGTTACTAGTTACGAGACCCAGTACTTC.

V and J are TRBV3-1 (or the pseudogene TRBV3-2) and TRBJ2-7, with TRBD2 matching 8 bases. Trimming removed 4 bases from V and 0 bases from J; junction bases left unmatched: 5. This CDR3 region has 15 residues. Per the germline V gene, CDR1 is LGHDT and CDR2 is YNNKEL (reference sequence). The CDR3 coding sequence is TGTGCCAGCAGCCTCACTAGCGGTGGCTCCTACGAGCAGTACTTC. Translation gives CASSLTSGGSYEQYF.

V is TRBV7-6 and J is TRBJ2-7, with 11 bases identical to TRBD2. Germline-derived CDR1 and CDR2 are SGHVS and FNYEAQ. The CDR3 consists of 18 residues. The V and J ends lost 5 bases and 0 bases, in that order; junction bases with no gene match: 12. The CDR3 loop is CASSVGTSGLLRSYEQYF. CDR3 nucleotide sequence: TGTGCCAGCAGCGTCGGGACTAGCGGCCTCTTGCGCTCCTACGAGCAGTACTTC.

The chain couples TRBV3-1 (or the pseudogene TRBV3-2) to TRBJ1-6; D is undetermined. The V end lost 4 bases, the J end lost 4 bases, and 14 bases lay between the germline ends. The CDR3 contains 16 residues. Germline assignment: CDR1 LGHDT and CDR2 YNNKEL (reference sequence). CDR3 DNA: TGTGCCAGCAGCCTGAACGACATAGTATATAATTCACCCCTCCACTTT. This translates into CASSLNDIVYNSPLHF.

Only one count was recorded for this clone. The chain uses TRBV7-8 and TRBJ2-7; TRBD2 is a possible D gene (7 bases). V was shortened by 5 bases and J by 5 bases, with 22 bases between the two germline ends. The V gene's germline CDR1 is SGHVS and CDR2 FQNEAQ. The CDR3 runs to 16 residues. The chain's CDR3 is CASSPRGGGKGDEQYF. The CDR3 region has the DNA TGTGCCAGCAGCCCCAGAGGGGGGGGCAAAGGGGACGAGCAGTACTTC.

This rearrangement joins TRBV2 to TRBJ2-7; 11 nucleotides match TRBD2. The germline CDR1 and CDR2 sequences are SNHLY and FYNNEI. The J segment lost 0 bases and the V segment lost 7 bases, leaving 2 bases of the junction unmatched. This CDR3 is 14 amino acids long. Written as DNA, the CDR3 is TGTGCCAGCACCGGACTAGCGGGCTCCTACGAGCAGTACTTC. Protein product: CASTGLAGSYEQYF.

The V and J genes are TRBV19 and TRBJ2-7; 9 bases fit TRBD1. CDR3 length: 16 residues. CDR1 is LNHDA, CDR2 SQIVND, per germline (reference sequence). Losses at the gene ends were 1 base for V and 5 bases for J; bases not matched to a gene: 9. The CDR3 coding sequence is TGTGCCAGTAGTATAGTTCTGGGACAGGGTATCCACGAGCAGTACTTC. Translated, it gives CASSIVLGQGIHEQYF.

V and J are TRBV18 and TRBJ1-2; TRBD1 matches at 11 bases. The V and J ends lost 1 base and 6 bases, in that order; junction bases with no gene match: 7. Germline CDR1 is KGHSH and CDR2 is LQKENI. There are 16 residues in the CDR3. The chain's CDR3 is CASSPRTGGEYDGYTF. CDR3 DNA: TGTGCCAGCTCACCACGGACAGGGGGCGAGTATGATGGCTACACCTTC.

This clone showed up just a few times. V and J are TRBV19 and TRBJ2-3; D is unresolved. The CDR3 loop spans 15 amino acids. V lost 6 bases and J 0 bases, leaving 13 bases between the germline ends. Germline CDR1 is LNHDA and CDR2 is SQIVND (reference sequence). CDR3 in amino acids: CASSPVRSSTDTQYF. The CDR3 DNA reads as TGTGCCAGTAGCCCCGTTCGGAGCAGCACAGATACGCAGTATTTT.

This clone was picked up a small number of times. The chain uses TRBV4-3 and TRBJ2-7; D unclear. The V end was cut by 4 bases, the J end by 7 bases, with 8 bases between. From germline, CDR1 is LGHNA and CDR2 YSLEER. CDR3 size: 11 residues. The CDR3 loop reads CASSRSREQYF. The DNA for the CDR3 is TGCGCCAGCAGCCGGAGTAGGGAGCAGTACTTC.

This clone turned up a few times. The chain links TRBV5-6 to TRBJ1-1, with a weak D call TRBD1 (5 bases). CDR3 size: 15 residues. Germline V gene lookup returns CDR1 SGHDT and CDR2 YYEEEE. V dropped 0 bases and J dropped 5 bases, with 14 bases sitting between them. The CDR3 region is CASSLGFGARTEAFF. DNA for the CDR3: TGTGCCAGCAGCTTGGGTTTTGGGGCCAGGACTGAAGCTTTCTTT.